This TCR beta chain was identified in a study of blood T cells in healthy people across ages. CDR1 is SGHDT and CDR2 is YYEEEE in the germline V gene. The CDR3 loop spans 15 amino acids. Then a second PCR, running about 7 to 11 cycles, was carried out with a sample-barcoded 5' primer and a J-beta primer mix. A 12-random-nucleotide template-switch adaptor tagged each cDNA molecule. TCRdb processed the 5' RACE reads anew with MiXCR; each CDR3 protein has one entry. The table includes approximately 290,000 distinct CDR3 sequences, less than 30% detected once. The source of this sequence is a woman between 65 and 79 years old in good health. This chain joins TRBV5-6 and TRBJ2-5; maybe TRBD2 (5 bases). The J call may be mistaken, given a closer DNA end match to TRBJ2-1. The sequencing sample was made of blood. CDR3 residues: CASSWVVSGKNEQFF. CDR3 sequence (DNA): TGTGCCAGCAGCTGGGTAGTTTCGGGGAAGAATGAGCAGTTCTTC.